This TCR beta chain was identified during a study of graft-versus-host responses after intestinal transplantation. Study-level points and caveats: With peak circulating GvH clone levels came an association with early post-transplant HvG declines. Investigators detected GvH clones in recipient marrow, with some emerging earlier in ileum or blood.

Germline assignment: CDR1 SGDLS and CDR2 YYNGEE. V was cut by 4 bases and J by 4 bases, with 18 bases left in between. This CDR3 region has 15 residues. Comment on this clone: The antigen is undetermined.

TCRdb keeps only in-frame clones here, not all; method: immunoSEQ multiplex PCR. Found here are about 71,000 clones, 90% of them singletons; the top ten hold approximately 1.2%. This TCR was recovered from a human donor who received an intestinal transplant. This chain connects TRBV9 to TRBJ2-7; weak D call: TRBD2 (6 bases). The sequencing used unstimulated CD8+ T cells sorted from spleen or lymph node cells, collected before intestinal transplant. The CDR3 sequence: CASSPIGRGPYEQYF. DNA of the CDR3: TGTGCCAGCAGCCCTATCGGGCGGGGCCCTTACGAGCAGTACTTC.